One T cell receptor (beta chain) is described in this entry. This receptor's antigen is unknown. No quality values exist for individual bases; no much larger clone is one base distant. Whole blood was collected in K2EDTA tubes by collaborating institutions according to the institutions' own protocols. For TCRbeta analysis, collaborator samples were shipped as frozen whole blood, as isolated PBMCs, or as DNA extracted from either sample type. The sample belongs to a study of blood T cell repertoires in COVID-19 (dated by TCRdb to 2020 to 2021). Background for the entire study: Samples from collaborators originated in the United States, Italy and Spain and spanned both the acute and convalescent phases of COVID-19. The prospective study material was composed of cDNA or gDNA derived from T cells, B-cell-depleted T cells, or PBMCs. Deeply sampled blood TCRbeta repertoires from subjects exposed to, actively infected with, or recovered from COVID-19 were included in the dataset. A freely available public database, intended as a resource for researchers studying the immune response to SARS-CoV-2, is where the repertoires were released. Samples came from the ongoing ImmuneRACE study (first 160 participants) plus 1,254 subjects from 6 global collaborators. The sample metadata nearly always contained a de-identified subject ID, COVID-19 status, age in years and sex. Where HLA class I and class II types were available, the types were taken from metadata supplied by the sample provider, not from assay-based typing. What the study reported, not specific to this receptor: The amount of clinical and demographic metadata varied by source and participant and was provided uncurated.

TCRbeta CDR3 regions were amplified from genomic DNA using the immunoSEQ Assay, a bias-controlled multiplex PCR. Per the source publication's procedure: The number of nucleated cells in each sample was estimated from the amplification of reference gene primers within the assay. Sequence reads were collapsed and filtered to measure the absolute abundance of every unique TCRbeta CDR3 rearrangement. For each sample, productive Simpson clonality was calculated by taking the square root of Simpson's diversity index across productive rearrangements. Here the immuneACCESS table is served through TCRdb, limited to in-frame sequences with V and J called. Missing clones are a known gap in these copies; in checked studies unresolved V genes cover under half, and the rest lacks a known reason. V, J and clone size derive from that table, while D and trimming were established from the DNA sequence. Recorded for this sample are about 170,000 clones; about four fifths of them occurred a single time. The top ten clonotypes cover under 2.5% of the sample.

The germline V and J ends show losses of 5 bases and 5 bases respectively, and no gene match explains 7 bases of the junction. As encoded in the germline V gene (reference sequence), CDR1 is SEHNR while CDR2 is FQNEAQ. Inclusive of the bounding cysteine and phenylalanine, the CDR3 is 14 residues long. The kept DNA is CDR3 alone, 42 bases in frame from the first base. The source of this sequence is an elderly woman with acute or convalescent COVID-19. The sample taken for sequencing was peripheral blood. This receptor chain uses TRBV7-9 and TRBJ2-5, and 8 junctional nucleotides match TRBD1. The DNA sequence is given as TGTGCCAGCAGCATGAGGACAGGGACGGAGACCCAGTACTTC. Translated, this gives CASSMRTGTETQYF. Full variable domain (CDR3 extended with the reference TRBV7-9 and TRBJ2-5 proteins): DTGVSQNPRHKITKRGQNVTFRCDPISEHNRLYWYRQTLGQGPEFLTYFQNEAQLEKSRLLSDRFSAERPKGSFSTLEIQRTEQGDSAMYLCASSMRTGTETQYFGPGTRLLVL.